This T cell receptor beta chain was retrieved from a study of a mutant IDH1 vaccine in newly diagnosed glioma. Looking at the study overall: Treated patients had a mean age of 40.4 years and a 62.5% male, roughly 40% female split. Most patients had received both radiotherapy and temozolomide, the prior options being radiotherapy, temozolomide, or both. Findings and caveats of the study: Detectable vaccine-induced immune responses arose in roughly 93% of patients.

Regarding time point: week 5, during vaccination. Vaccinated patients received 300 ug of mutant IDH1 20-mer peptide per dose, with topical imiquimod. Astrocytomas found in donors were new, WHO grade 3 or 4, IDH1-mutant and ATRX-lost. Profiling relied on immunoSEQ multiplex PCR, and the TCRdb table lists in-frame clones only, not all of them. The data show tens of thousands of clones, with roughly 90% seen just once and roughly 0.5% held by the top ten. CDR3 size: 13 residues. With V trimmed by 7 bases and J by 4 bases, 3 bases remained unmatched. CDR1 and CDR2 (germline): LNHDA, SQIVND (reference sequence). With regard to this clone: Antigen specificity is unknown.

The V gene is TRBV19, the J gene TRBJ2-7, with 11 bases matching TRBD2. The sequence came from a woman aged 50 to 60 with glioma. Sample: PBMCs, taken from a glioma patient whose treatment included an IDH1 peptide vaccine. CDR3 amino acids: CASTGTSGYEQYF. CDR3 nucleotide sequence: TGTGCCAGTACCGGGACTAGCGGATACGAGCAGTACTTC.